The rows below give T cell receptor beta chains drawn from one sample of a study of T cells after somatic rescue of genetic block. Clones were sequenced by immunoSEQ multiplex PCR, and TCRdb holds only the in-frame ones, with some missing. Of around 57,000 clones in the sample, around 96% were seen once. Specimen: peripheral blood mononuclear cells (PBMCs). These receptors were obtained from a child under two years old. The CDR3 runs from the conserved cysteine through the conserved F or W. The order of the fields is D gene, V gene, J gene, CDR3 protein, CDR3 DNA. D genes are given only for firm matches.

D: TRBD1; V: TRBV13; J: TRBJ2-7; CDR3: CASSSGTGVGGEYF; DNA: TGTGCCAGCAGCTCCGGGACAGGGGTAGGGGGGGAGTACTTC
D: NA; V: TRBV5-4; J: TRBJ2-1; CDR3: CASSPLGEWNEQFF; DNA: TGTGCCAGCAGCCCCTTAGGGGAGTGGAATGAGCAGTTCTTC
D: TRBD2; V: TRBV6-5; J: TRBJ2-3; CDR3: CASSYLAGATDTQYF; DNA: TGTGCCAGCAGTTACCTAGCGGGAGCCACAGATACGCAGTATTTT
D: TRBD2; V: TRBV2; J: TRBJ2-3; CDR3: CASSSSGTATDTQYF; DNA: TGTGCCAGCAGTTCTAGCGGAACCGCCACAGATACGCAGTATTTT
D: TRBD2; V: TRBV6-5; J: TRBJ2-4; CDR3: CASSYGREGSKNIQYF; DNA: TGTGCCAGCAGTTACGGGCGGGAGGGATCCAAAAACATTCAGTACTTC
D: TRBD2; V: TRBV9; J: TRBJ2-3; CDR3: CASTASGSRTDTQYF; DNA: TGTGCCAGCACCGCTAGCGGGAGTCGCACAGATACGCAGTATTTT
D: TRBD2; V: TRBV9; J: TRBJ2-2; CDR3: CASSLTSGRAVGELFF; DNA: TGTGCCAGCAGCTTAACTAGCGGGAGGGCCGTCGGGGAGCTGTTTTTT
D: NA; V: TRBV6-1; J: TRBJ2-3; CDR3: CASSEARTGADTQYF; DNA: TGTGCCAGCAGTGAAGCGCGAACGGGGGCAGATACGCAGTATTTT
D: TRBD2; V: TRBV19; J: TRBJ2-7; CDR3: CASSISGTSGANYEQYF; DNA: TGTGCCAGTAGTATCTCCGGGACTAGCGGGGCAAACTACGAGCAGTACTTC
D: NA; V: TRBV19; J: TRBJ1-2; CDR3: CASSIASGGYTF; DNA: TGTGCCAGTAGTATCGCCTCGGGTGGCTACACCTTC
D: NA; V: TRBV19; J: TRBJ1-1; CDR3: CASSITGPPNTEAFF; DNA: TGTGCCAGTAGTATCACAGGCCCCCCAAACACTGAAGCTTTCTTT
D: NA; V: TRBV2; J: TRBJ1-5; CDR3: CASSRVANQPQHF; DNA: TGTGCCAGCAGTCGGGTCGCCAATCAGCCCCAGCATTTT
D: NA; V: TRBV27; J: TRBJ2-7; CDR3: CASTPRGRTNEQYF; DNA: TGTGCCAGCACCCCCAGGGGCCGGACGAACGAGCAGTACTTC
D: NA; V: TRBV20-1; J: TRBJ2-3; CDR3: CSAAIDTQYF; DNA: TGCAGTGCTGCGATAGATACGCAGTATTTT
D: TRBD1; V: TRBV10-3; J: TRBJ1-4; CDR3: CAISGSPPGQGKKLFF; DNA: TGTGCCATCAGTGGGTCACCGCCGGGACAGGGAAAAAAACTGTTTTTT